The present entry profiles one T cell receptor beta chain with its context. Per the original data handling: How many nucleated cells were present was estimated from reference gene primer amplification. Profiling relied on immunoSEQ multiplex PCR, and the TCRdb table lists in-frame clones only, not all of them. That table furnishes V, J and clone size, whereas the DNA furnished D and trimming. The table includes about 160,000 clones, around 93% detected once. This entry belongs to a study of blood T cell repertoires in COVID-19. The overall study: Acute-phase and convalescent COVID-19 samples originated in the United States, Italy and Spain.

This CDR3 has 14 amino acids. V lost 4 bases and J lost 9; bases outside the gene matches: 7. The germline gives CDR1 SGHNT, CDR2 YYREEE (reference sequence). This receptor was obtained from a woman in her forties or fifties with acute or convalescent COVID-19. The chain couples TRBV5-4 to TRBJ1-5; TRBD1 matches at 10 bases. The sequencing sample was made of peripheral blood. The CDR3 loop is CASSDRGPGLPQHF. The CDR3 DNA sequence: TGTGCCAGCAGCGACAGGGGGCCCGGGTTGCCCCAGCATTTT.